Below, 9 T cell receptor beta chains from the same sample are listed, as sequenced in a study of regulatory T cells in long-lasting Graves disease. Documented time point: newly diagnosed GD, antithyroid drugs for less than 3 months. Construction of the TCR library relied on RNA isolated from PBMCs. With iRepertoire HTBI primers and Arm-PCR of CDR3 regions, TCR beta libraries were built. MiXCR was run by TCRdb on the multiplex PCR reads, yielding one entry per CDR3 protein. The sample yields 420,000 or so distinct CDR3 sequences, about a sixth seen once. The same sample was also used in a study of T cells in Graves' hyperthyroidism and ophthalmopathy.

Sequencing used peripheral blood mononuclear cells (PBMCs), obtained at new diagnosis, from a patient treated with antithyroid drugs. The source is a woman aged 18-29 years with Graves disease.

This clonotype was counted at least ten times. V and J are TRBV28 and TRBJ2-7; 7 positions agree with TRBD1. The CDR3 loop spans 13 amino acids. The germline V gene encodes CDR1 MDHEN and CDR2 SYDVKM. Trimming at V came to 6 bases and at J to 4 bases, leaving 6 bases not matched to a gene. In DNA, the CDR3 is TGTGCCAGCAGCCCTAGACAGGGTTACGAGCAGTACTTC. Translation gives CASSPRQGYEQYF.

This clonotype has a count of ten or more. The genes are TRBV7-2 and TRBJ2-3; 10 bases are a match to TRBD2. V lost 1 base and J lost 7; bases outside the gene matches: 5. Germline-derived CDR1 and CDR2 are SGHTA and FQGNSA. The CDR3 is 15 residues long. The CDR3 sequence is CASSLEASGRHTQYF. Written as DNA, the CDR3 is TGTGCCAGCAGCTTAGAGGCTAGCGGGAGACATACGCAGTATTTT. The full variable domain, its missing parts supplied by reference TRBV7-2 and TRBJ2-3, is GAGVSQSPSNKVTEKGKDVELRCDPISGHTALYWYRQSLGQGLEFLIYFQGNSAPDKSGLPSDRFSAERTGGSVSTLTIQRTQQEDSAVYLCASSLEASGRHTQYFGPGTRLTVL.

CDR3: CASSYGGINQPQHF. The CDR3 DNA sequence: TGTGCCAGCAGTTACGGAGGAATTAATCAGCCCCAGCATTTT. The V and J genes are TRBV6-2 or TRBV6-3 and TRBJ1-5; no clear D. Germline-derived CDR1 and CDR2 are MNHEY and SVGEGT. V lost 2 bases, J lost 4 bases, and 9 bases lay in between. The CDR3 is 14 amino acids.

Comment on this clonotype: Mismatch with germline at one junction end may stem from a read error. The chain recombines TRBV7-7 with TRBJ2-7; D tentatively reads TRBD1 or TRBD2 (5 bases each). The length of the CDR3 is 13 residues. Looked up from germline, CDR1 is SSHAT and CDR2 is FNYEAQ (reference sequence). Written as DNA, the CDR3 is TGTGCTAGCAGTACAGGTTCTGGGGGCGAGCAGTACTTC. It yields the protein CASSTGSGGEQYF.

A few counts support this clonotype. The J gene is TRBJ1-6, the V gene TRBV6-1; D perhaps matches TRBD1 (5 bases). The germline V and J ends were trimmed by 7 bases and 8 bases, with 12 bases remaining between them. The CDR3 is 13 residues long. The germline gives CDR1 MNHNS, CDR2 SASEGT. This CDR3 is CASTRGADSPLHF. CDR3 bases: TGTGCCAGCACAAGGGGCGCCGATTCACCCCTCCACTTT.

This clonotype was observed many times. The V gene is TRBV28, the J gene TRBJ2-1; 11 nucleotides align to TRBD2. Germline lookup yields CDR1 MDHEN and CDR2 SYDVKM. Germline trimming cut 1 base from V and 6 bases from J; bases unmatched to any gene: 2. The CDR3 consists of 15 residues. Here the CDR3 DNA reads TGTGCCAGCAGTTTATTTGGACTAGCGGGCAATGAGCAGTTCTTC. Translating it yields CASSLFGLAGNEQFF.

CDR3 region: CSAGPRTDTQYF. The CDR3 coding sequence is TGCAGTGCTGGACCCCGCACAGATACGCAGTATTTT. The V call is TRBV20-1, the J call TRBJ2-3; D not certain. V was clipped by 5 bases and J by 1 base, with 7 bases between them. CDR3 length equals 12 residues. Germline lookup yields CDR1 DFQATT and CDR2 SNEGSKA (reference sequence).

This clonotype was found many times. The rearrangement joins TRBV28 to TRBJ2-1; perhaps TRBD2 as D (6 bases). This CDR3 spans 15 amino acids. CDR1 is MDHEN and CDR2 is SYDVKM in the germline V gene. V gave up 3 bases and J gave up 6 bases, with 15 bases separating them. CDR3 coding DNA: TGTGCCAGCAGTTTCTACGGGAGTGGAGCCAATGAGCAGTTCTTC. It is translated as CASSFYGSGANEQFF.

This clonotype was seen at least ten times. The chain links TRBV18 to TRBJ2-1, with D maybe TRBD2 (5 bases). Trimming left V 6 bases short and J 6 bases short, with 21 bases between. This CDR3 comprises 16 residues. Germline assignment: CDR1 KGHSH and CDR2 LQKENI. CDR3 nucleotide sequence: TGTGCCAGCTCCCCGATCGGCGGATCCCGGGGCAATGAGCAGTTCTTC. Protein: CASSPIGGSRGNEQFF.